This T cell receptor beta chain was recorded in a study of T cells in localized non-small cell lung cancer. Study-wide results and caveats: Researchers found a median around 61 of the top 100 tumor clones in adjacent lung.

As to this clone: Its antigen is not known.

The V gene's germline CDR1 is SGHNT and CDR2 YYREEE (reference sequence). CDR3 length equals 11 residues. V was shortened by 6 bases and J by 15 bases, with 16 bases between the two germline ends. The method was immunoSEQ multiplex PCR; TCRdb's version includes in-frame clones alone and lacks a portion of them. The sample has about 36,000 clones, roughly 85% seen once. The J gene is TRBJ2-1, the V gene TRBV5-4; possibly TRBD2 for D (5 bases). The sequencing here drew on peripheral blood, taken before any cancer treatment. This clonotype originated in a woman aged 35-75 years with stage I lung adenocarcinoma. The CDR3 coding sequence is TGTGCCAGCACCGATGGGAGCTACGCGTTCTTC. Amino acid sequence: CASTDGSYAFF. The entire variable domain, with the rest obtained from reference TRBV5-4 and TRBJ2-1, is as follows: ETGVTQSPTHLIKTRGQQVTLRCSSQSGHNTVSWYQQALGQGPQFIFQYYREEENGRGNFPPRFSGLQFPNYSSELNVNALELDDSALYLCASTDGSYAFFGPGTRLTVL.